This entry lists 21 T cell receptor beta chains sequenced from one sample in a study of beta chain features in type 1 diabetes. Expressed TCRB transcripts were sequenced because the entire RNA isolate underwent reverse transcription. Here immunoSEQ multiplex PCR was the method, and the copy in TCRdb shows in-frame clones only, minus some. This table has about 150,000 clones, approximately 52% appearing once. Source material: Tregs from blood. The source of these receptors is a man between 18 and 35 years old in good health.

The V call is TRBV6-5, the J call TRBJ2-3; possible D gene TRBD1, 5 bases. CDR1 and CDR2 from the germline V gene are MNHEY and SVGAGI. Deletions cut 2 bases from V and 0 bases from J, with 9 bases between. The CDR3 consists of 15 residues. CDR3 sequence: CASSYTTESTDTQYF. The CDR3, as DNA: TGTGCCAGCAGTTACACGACAGAGAGCACAGATACGCAGTATTTT.

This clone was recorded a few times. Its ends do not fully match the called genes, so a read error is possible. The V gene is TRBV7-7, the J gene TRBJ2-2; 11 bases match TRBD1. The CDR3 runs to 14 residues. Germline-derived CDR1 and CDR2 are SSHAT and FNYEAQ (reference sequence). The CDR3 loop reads CASSRGQGAGELFF. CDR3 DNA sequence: TGTGCTAGCAGCCGGGGACAGGGGGCCGGGGAGCTGTTTTTT. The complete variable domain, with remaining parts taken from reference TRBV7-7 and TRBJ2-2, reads GAGVSQSPRYKVTKRGQDVTLRCDPISSHATLYWYQQALGQGPEFLTYFNYEAQPDKSGLPSDRFSAERPEGSISTLTIQRTEQRDSAMYRCASSRGQGAGELFFGEGSRLTVL.

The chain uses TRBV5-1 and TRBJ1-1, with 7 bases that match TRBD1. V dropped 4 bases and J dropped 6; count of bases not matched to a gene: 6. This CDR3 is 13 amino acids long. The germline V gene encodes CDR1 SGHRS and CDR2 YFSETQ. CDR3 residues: CASSGGTAAEAFF. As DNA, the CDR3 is TGCGCCAGCAGCGGCGGGACAGCTGCTGAAGCTTTCTTT.

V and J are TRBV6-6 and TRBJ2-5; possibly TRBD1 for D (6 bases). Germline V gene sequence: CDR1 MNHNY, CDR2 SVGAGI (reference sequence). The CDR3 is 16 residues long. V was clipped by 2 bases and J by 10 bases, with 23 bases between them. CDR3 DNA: TGTGCCAGCAGTTACGCCACAGGGATTTTTAATAAGGGCCAGTACTTC. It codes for CASSYATGIFNKGQYF.

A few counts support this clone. The CDR3 nucleotides are TGTGCCAGCAGCTTGGGCTTCCACAGCTCTGGAAACACCATATATTTT. Its translation: CASSLGFHSSGNTIYF. The V call is TRBV5-8, the J call TRBJ1-3; D is uncertain. Germline assignment: CDR1 SGHTS and CDR2 YDEGEE. The CDR3 has 16 residues. Trimming took off 0 bases at V and 0 bases at J, with 10 bases between the two ends.

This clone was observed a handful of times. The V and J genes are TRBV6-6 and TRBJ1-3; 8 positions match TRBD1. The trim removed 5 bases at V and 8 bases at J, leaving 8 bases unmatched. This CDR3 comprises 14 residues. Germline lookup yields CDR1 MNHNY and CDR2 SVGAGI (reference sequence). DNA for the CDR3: TGTGCCAGCAGTACAGGACAGGGTATACACACCATATATTTT. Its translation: CASSTGQGIHTIYF.

As DNA, the CDR3 is TGTGCCATTTCGGACAGAGAGAACACTGAAGCTTTCTTT. Its protein product is CAISDRENTEAFF. The rearrangement links TRBV10-3 to TRBJ1-1; D is perhaps TRBD1 (6 bases). Germline CDR1 is ENHRY and CDR2 is SYGVKD. The CDR3 is 13 residues long. The V and J ends lost 9 bases and 1 base respectively, with 12 bases between them.

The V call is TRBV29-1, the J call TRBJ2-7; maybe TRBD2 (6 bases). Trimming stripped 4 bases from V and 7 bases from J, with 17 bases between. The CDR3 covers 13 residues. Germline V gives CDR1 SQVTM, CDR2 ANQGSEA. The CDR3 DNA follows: TGCAGCGTTGCCGGGACTCCCGTAGGAGAGCAGTACTTC. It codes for CSVAGTPVGEQYF.

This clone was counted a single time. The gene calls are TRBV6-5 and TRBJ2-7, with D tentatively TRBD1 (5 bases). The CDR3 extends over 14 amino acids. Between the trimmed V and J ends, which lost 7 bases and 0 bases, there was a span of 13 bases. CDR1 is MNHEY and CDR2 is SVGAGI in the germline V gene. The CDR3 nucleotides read TGTGCCAGCACCACAGGACCGCTCTCCTACGAGCAGTACTTC. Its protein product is CASTTGPLSYEQYF.

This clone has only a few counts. CDR3 sequence: CASSVIDSSGYTF. CDR3 coding DNA: TGTGCCAGCAGCGTAATCGACAGTTCTGGCTACACCTTC. The chain joins TRBV9 to TRBJ1-2; tentatively, D is TRBD1 (5 bases). V was shortened by 1 base and J by 7 bases, with 11 bases between the two germline ends. CDR1 and CDR2 (germline): SGDLS, YYNGEE. This CDR3 has 13 amino acids.

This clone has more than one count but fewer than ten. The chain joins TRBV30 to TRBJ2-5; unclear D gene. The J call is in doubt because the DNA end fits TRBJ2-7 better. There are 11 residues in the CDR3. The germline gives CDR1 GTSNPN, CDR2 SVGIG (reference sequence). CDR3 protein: CAWSVLLEQYF. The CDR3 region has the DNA TGTGCCTGGAGTGTACTCCTCGAGCAGTACTTC.

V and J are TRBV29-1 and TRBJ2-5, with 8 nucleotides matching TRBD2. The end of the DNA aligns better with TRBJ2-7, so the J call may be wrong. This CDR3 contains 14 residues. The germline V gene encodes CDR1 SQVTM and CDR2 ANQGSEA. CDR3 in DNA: TGCAGCGCCCGGCGGTCTAGCGGGCAATACGAGCAGTACTTC. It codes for CSARRSSGQYEQYF.

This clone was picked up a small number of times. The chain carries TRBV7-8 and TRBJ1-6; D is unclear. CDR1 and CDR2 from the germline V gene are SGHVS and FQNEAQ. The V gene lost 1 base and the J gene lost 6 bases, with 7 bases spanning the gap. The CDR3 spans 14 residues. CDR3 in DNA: TGTGCCAGCAGCTTAGGACTGATTAATTCACCCCTCCACTTT. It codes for CASSLGLINSPLHF.

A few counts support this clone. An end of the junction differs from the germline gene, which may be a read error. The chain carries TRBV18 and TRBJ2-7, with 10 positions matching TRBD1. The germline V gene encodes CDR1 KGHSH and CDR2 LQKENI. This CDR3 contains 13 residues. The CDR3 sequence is CASSPDRGTSRDF. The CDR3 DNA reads TGTGCCAGCTCACCGGACAGGGGGACGAGCAGGGACTTC.

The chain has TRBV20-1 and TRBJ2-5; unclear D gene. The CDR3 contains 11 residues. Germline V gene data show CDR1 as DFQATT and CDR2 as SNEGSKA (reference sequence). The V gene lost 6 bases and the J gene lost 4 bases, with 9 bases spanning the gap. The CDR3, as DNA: TGCAGTGCCGAAACGGGAGAGACCCAGTACTTC. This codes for CSAETGETQYF.

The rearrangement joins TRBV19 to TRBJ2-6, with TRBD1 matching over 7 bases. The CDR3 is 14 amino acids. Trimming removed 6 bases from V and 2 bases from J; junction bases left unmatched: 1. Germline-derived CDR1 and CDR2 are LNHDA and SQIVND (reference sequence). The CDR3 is CASRRGPGANVLTF. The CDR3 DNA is TGTGCCAGTAGGAGGGGGCCTGGGGCCAACGTCCTGACTTTC.

The CDR3 DNA sequence: TGTGCCAGCACCTCCAAGGAGGGATTAGACTACGAGCAGTACTTC. Protein product: CASTSKEGLDYEQYF. This rearrangement joins TRBV28 to TRBJ2-7; the D gene is possibly TRBD2 (6 bases). The germline V and J ends were trimmed by 7 bases and 3 bases, with 19 bases remaining between them. The CDR3 extends over 15 amino acids. CDR1 is MDHEN and CDR2 is SYDVKM in the germline V gene.

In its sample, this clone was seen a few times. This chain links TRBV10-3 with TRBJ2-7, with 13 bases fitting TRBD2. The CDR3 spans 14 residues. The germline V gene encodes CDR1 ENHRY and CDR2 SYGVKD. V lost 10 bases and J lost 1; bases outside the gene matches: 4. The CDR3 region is CATGTSGNSYEQYF. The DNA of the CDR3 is TGTGCCACCGGGACTAGCGGGAATTCCTACGAGCAGTACTTC.

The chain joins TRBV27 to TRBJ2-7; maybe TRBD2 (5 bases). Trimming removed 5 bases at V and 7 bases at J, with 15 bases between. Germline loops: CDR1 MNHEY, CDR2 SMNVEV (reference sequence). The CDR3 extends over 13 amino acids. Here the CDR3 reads CASSALEGVEQYF. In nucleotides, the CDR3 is TGTGCCAGCAGTGCCCTAGAGGGAGTGGAGCAGTACTTC.

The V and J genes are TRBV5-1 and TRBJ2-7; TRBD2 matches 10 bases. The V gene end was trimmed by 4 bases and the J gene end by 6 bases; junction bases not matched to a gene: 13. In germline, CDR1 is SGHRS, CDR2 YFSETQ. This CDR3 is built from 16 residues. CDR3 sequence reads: CASSIGLAAYLGEQYF. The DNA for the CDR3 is TGCGCCAGCAGCATCGGACTAGCGGCATATTTGGGCGAGCAGTACTTC.

This CDR3 is CASSLLGGQTQYF. CDR3 nucleotides: TGTGCCAGCAGCTTATTGGGAGGGCAGACCCAGTACTTC. The genes are TRBV7-2 and TRBJ2-5; 7 nucleotides line up with TRBD2. The CDR3 has 13 residues. V was pared by 2 bases and J by 6 bases, with 3 bases of the junction left unmatched. Germline values: CDR1 SGHTA, CDR2 FQGNSA.